This TCR beta chain was identified in a study of T-cell memory formation after mild COVID-19. Employing constant-segment primers, 5'RACE generated TCR alpha and TCR beta cDNA libraries bearing sample barcodes and UMIs. TCRdb re-analysed the 5' RACE reads in MiXCR, keeping a single row per CDR3 protein. The sample gives 300,000 to 350,000 distinct CDR3 sequences, less than 20% of which show up once; 20% to 25% is in the top ten. This clonotype was counted only a few times. What it binds is unknown. This CDR3 region has 14 residues. Germline V gene data show CDR1 as DFQATT and CDR2 as SNEGSKA (reference sequence). J gave up 6 bases and V 5 bases, and 9 bases lay outside the gene matches. Findings of the study overall: Mainly CM and EM harbored the contracting CD4+ clones; mainly EMRA harbored the CD8+ ones. Whereas later expanders leaned CD4+, clones contracting day 15 to 85 showed a balanced CD4/CD8 makeup.

The receptor comes from a man aged 18 to 29 who had mild COVID-19 (a few samples of this study predate the infection). Cell type and time point are not known. Sequencing was done on a sample of PBMCs or a T cell subset sorted from them (not recorded which). The rearrangement joins TRBV20-1 to TRBJ1-5; the match to TRBD1 covers 8 bases. This chain's CDR3 is CSASQGGDSQPQHF. CDR3 sequence (DNA): TGCAGTGCTTCACAGGGGGGTGATAGTCAGCCCCAGCATTTT.